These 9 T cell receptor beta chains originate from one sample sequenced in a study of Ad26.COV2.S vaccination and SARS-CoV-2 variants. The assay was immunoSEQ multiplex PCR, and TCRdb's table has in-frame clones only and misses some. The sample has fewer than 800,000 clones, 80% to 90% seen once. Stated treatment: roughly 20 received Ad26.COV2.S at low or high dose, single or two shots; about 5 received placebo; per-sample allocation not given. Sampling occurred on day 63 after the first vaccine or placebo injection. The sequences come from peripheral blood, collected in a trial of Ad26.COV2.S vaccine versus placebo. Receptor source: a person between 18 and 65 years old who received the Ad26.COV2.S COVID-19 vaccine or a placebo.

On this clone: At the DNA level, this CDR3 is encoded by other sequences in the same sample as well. The CDR3 DNA reads as TGTGCCAGTAGTATAGGGCCGGGGCCCAATCAGCCCCAGCATTTT. This codes for CASSIGPGPNQPQHF. The rearrangement links TRBV19 to TRBJ1-5; TRBD1 might be the D (5 bases). Trimming stripped 1 base from V and 3 bases from J, with 10 bases between. The CDR3 covers 15 residues. Germline V gene sequence: CDR1 LNHDA, CDR2 SQIVND (reference sequence).

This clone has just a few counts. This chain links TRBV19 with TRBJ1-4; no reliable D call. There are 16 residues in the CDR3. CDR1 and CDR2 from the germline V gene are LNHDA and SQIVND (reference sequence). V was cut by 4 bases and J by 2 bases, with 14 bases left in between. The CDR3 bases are TGTGCCAGTAGTACCACATCGGGAACGACTAATGAAAAACTGTTTTTT. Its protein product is CASSTTSGTTNEKLFF. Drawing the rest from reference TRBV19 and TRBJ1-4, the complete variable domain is DGGITQSPKYLFRKEGQNVTLSCEQNLNHDAMYWYRQDPGQGLRLIYYSQIVNDFQKGDIAEGYSVSREKKESFPLTVTSAQKNPTAFYLCASSTTSGTTNEKLFFGSGTQLSVL.

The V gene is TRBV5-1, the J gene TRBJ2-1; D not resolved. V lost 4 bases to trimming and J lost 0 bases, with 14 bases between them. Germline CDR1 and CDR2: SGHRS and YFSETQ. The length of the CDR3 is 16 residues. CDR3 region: CASSVLFGSSYNEQFF. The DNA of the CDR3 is TGCGCCAGCAGCGTACTCTTCGGCAGCTCCTACAATGAGCAGTTCTTC.

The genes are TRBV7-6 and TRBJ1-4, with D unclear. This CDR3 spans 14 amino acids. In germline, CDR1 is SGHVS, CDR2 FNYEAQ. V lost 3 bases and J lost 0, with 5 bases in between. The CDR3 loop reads CASSFGATNEKLFF. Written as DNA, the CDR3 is TGTGCCAGCAGCTTCGGGGCAACTAATGAAAAACTGTTTTTT. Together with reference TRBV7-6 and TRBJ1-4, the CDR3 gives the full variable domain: GAGVSQSPRYKVTKRGQDVALRCDPISGHVSLYWYRQALGQGPEFLTYFNYEAQQDKSGLPNDRFSAERPEGSISTLTIQRTEQRDSAMYRCASSFGATNEKLFFGSGTQLSVL.

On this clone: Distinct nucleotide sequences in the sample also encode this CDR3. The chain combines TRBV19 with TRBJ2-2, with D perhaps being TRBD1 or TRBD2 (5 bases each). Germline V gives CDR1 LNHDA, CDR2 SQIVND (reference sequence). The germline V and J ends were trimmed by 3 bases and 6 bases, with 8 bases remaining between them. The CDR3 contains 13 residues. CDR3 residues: CASSIGGAGELFF. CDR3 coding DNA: TGTGCCAGTAGTATTGGGGGAGCCGGGGAGCTGTTTTTT.

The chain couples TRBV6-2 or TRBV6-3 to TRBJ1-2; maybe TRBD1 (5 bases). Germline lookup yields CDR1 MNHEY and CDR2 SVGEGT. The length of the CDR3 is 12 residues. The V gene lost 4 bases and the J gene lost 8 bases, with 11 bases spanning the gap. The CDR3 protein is CASSLLGDGYTF. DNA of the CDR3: TGTGCCAGCAGTTTATTAGGGGACGGCTACACCTTC.

The CDR3 nucleotides are TGTGCCAGTAGTGACAGGGTTGAAAAACTGTTTTTT. Protein: CASSDRVEKLFF. The J gene is TRBJ1-4, the V gene TRBV19; 7 bases map to TRBD1. The CDR3 spans 12 residues. The V gene end was trimmed by 5 bases and the J gene end by 7 bases; junction bases not matched to a gene: 1. Germline-derived CDR1 and CDR2 are LNHDA and SQIVND (reference sequence).

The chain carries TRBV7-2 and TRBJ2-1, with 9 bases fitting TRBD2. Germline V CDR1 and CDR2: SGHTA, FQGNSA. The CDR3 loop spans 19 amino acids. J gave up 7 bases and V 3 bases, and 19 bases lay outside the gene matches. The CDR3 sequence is CASSFFSTNAGGPGNEQFF. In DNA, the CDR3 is TGTGCCAGCAGCTTTTTCTCCACGAATGCGGGGGGGCCAGGGAATGAGCAGTTCTTC.

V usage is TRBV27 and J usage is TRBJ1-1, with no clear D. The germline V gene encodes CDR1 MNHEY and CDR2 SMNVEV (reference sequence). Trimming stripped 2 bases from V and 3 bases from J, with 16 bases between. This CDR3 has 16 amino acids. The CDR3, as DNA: TGTGCCAGCAGTTTAACGTGGCGGGGAGGGTACACTGAAGCTTTCTTT. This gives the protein CASSLTWRGGYTEAFF.